These 8 T cell receptor beta chains share one sample of origin, sequenced in a study of neurological immune-mediated disorders. TCRdb re-called the 5' RACE reads with MiXCR, one entry per CDR3 protein. The sample carries under 85,000 distinct CDR3 sequences, roughly 4.9% recorded once. Sequenced: PBMCs. The receptors derive from a human donor with multiple sclerosis. The donor label of this sample is uncertain.

This clonotype came up many times. The V call is TRBV20-1, the J call TRBJ2-5; D is undetermined. CDR3 length: 12 residues. Trimming shortened V by 7 bases and J by 2 bases, and 11 bases separated the two germline ends. Germline-derived CDR1 and CDR2 are DFQATT and SNEGSKA (reference sequence). The CDR3 loop is CSVPYLQETQYF. The CDR3, as DNA: TGCAGTGTCCCGTATTTACAAGAGACCCAGTACTTC.

This clonotype was counted many times. This chain links TRBV15 with TRBJ1-2; D is uncertain. The CDR3 is 16 amino acids. The V end was cut by 0 bases, the J end by 0 bases, with 11 bases between. Looked up from germline, CDR1 is LNHNV and CDR2 is YYDKDF (reference sequence). The CDR3 region has the DNA TGTGCCACCAGCAGAGATGGGCCTGGGACTAACTATGGCTACACCTTC. This codes for CATSRDGPGTNYGYTF. Based on the CDR3 plus reference TRBV15 and TRBJ1-2, the full variable domain is DAMVIQNPRYQVTQFGKPVTLSCSQTLNHNVMYWYQQKSSQAPKLLFHYYDKDFNNEADTPDNFQSRRPNTSFCFLDIRSPGLGDTAMYLCATSRDGPGTNYGYTFGSGTRLTVV.

There are many counts of this clonotype. A much larger clone differs by one base, so this may be a read error. J is TRBJ2-1 and V is TRBV7-2; D is undetermined. Germline V gene data show CDR1 as SGHTA and CDR2 as FQGNSA. This CDR3 region has 12 residues. This CDR3 reads CANSFFLNEQFF. In DNA, the CDR3 is TGTGCCAACAGCTTTTTTCTCAATGAGCAGTTCTTC.

This clonotype was recorded at least ten times. V gene TRBV10-2 combines with J gene TRBJ2-7, with unresolved D. The V end lost 3 bases, the J end lost 1 base, and 7 bases lay between the germline ends. This CDR3 has 13 amino acids. Germline V lookup: CDR1 WSHSY, CDR2 SAAADI. This chain's CDR3 is CASSEGLSYEQYF. Here the CDR3 DNA reads TGCGCCAGCAGTGAAGGGCTTTCCTACGAGCAGTACTTC.

This clonotype was seen many times. The V call is TRBV20-1, the J call TRBJ2-2; 11 nucleotides agree with TRBD2. Germline lookup yields CDR1 DFQATT and CDR2 SNEGSKA (reference sequence). V shed 3 bases, J shed 5 bases, and the junction held 5 bases outside the gene matches. The CDR3 consists of 15 residues. This CDR3 is CSASLLAGGTGELFF. The CDR3 DNA follows: TGCAGTGCTAGCTTGCTAGCGGGGGGTACCGGGGAGCTGTTTTTT.

This clonotype appeared many times. V gene TRBV3-1 combines with J gene TRBJ1-5; D may be TRBD1 (5 bases). V lost 4 bases and J 5 bases, leaving 12 bases between the germline ends. Germline CDR1 and CDR2: LGHDT and YNNKEL (reference sequence). CDR3 size: 14 residues. CDR3 loop: CASSLSGDYQPQHF. The DNA for the CDR3 is TGTGCCAGCAGCCTGTCGGGGGACTATCAGCCCCAGCATTTT.

This clonotype was seen many times. The J gene is TRBJ1-2, the V gene TRBV2; possible D gene TRBD1, 6 bases. The CDR3 sequence is 11 residues long. Looked up from germline, CDR1 is SNHLY and CDR2 is FYNNEI. This CDR3 is CVKGGIAGYTF. For the CDR3, the DNA is TGTGTCAAGGGGGGGATTGCCGGCTACACCTTC.

This clonotype has a count of ten or more. The gene calls are TRBV20-1 and TRBJ1-6; TRBD1 matches at 8 bases. The germline gives CDR1 DFQATT, CDR2 SNEGSKA (reference sequence). Trimming cost V 0 bases and J 5 bases; bases outside gene matches: 3. The CDR3 loop spans 15 amino acids. This CDR3 reads CSARENRGDNSPLHF. The CDR3, as DNA: TGCAGTGCTAGAGAAAACAGGGGGGATAATTCACCCCTCCACTTT.